The entry below gives a single TCR beta chain sequence along with its context. Its antigen remains unknown. This specimen comes from a study of T cell responses to AZD1222 COVID-19 vaccine. Study at large: The study pooled second doses at about 4 or about 12 weeks.

Study-wide findings and caveats: Donor demographics were predominantly white British with a female majority; clonal diversity may be underestimated. The peak T cell response came first, and repertoires were sampled only after it.

The CDR3 is made up of 17 amino acids. J gave up 7 bases and V 5 bases, and 18 bases lay outside the gene matches. Germline V lookup: CDR1 LNHNV, CDR2 YYDKDF (reference sequence). Libraries were prepared by immunoSEQ multiplex PCR; TCRdb keeps only in-frame clonotypes and omits some of them. This sample has some 120,000 clones, with roughly nine tenths found just once. The chain joins TRBV15 to TRBJ2-3; 7 bases fit TRBD2. This TCR came from an adult in good health. The source was peripheral blood, collected on day 0 of AZD1222 vaccination. CDR3 loop: CATSPRSGGGPSHTQYF. DNA of the CDR3: TGTGCCACCAGCCCACGTAGTGGGGGAGGGCCCTCGCATACGCAGTATTTT.